The next 20 T cell receptor beta chains were all read from a single sample in a study of cytomegalovirus exposure and HLA in healthy donors. Clones were sequenced by immunoSEQ multiplex PCR, and TCRdb holds only the in-frame ones, with some missing. This table has about 140,000 clones, 86% appearing once. The sample comprised PBMCs. The receptors were gathered from a man between 18 and 29 years old in good health and CMV-seronegative.

The chain has TRBV2 and TRBJ1-1; tentative D call: TRBD1 (5 bases). CDR1 is SNHLY, CDR2 FYNNEI, per germline. CDR3 length equals 14 residues. V was trimmed by 0 bases and J by 10 bases, leaving 15 bases between them. The CDR3 is CASSEAGQSRAAFF. CDR3 DNA: TGTGCCAGCAGTGAAGCGGGGCAGAGCAGGGCAGCTTTCTTT. The variable domain in full, with the rest retrieved from reference TRBV2 and TRBJ1-1, is EPEVTQTPSHQVTQMGQEVILRCVPISNHLYFYWYRQILGQKVEFLVSFYNNEISEKSEIFDDQFSVERPDGSNFTLKIRSTKLEDSAMYFCASSEAGQSRAAFFGQGTRLTVV.

This sequence joins TRBV6-5 and TRBJ2-1, with TRBD2 matching over 10 bases. The CDR3 sequence is 15 residues long. Germline-derived CDR1 and CDR2 are MNHEY and SVGAGI. V lost 9 bases and J lost 8; bases outside the gene matches: 13. CDR3 nucleotide sequence: TGTGCCAGTCGGATTGGGATAGCGGGGGGAGATGAGCAGTTCTTC. This gives the protein CASRIGIAGGDEQFF.

The chain combines TRBV5-1 with TRBJ1-4; TRBD1 agrees at 8 bases. The CDR3 runs to 15 residues. Germline V gene data show CDR1 as SGHRS and CDR2 as YFSETQ. V shed 7 bases, J shed 8 bases, and the junction held 13 bases outside the gene matches. CDR3 bases: TGCGCCAGCCGTAACGAACAGGGGGGAGGCGAAAAACTGTTTTTT. Amino acids: CASRNEQGGGEKLFF.

This clone was seen a few times. The gene calls are TRBV9 and TRBJ2-7; 7 nucleotides line up with TRBD2. The CDR3 is 13 residues long. Trimming removed 4 bases from V and 6 bases from J; junction bases left unmatched: 7. Germline V gene sequence: CDR1 SGDLS, CDR2 YYNGEE. The DNA for the CDR3 is TGTGCCAGCAGCCCGCCGGGGAGGGCCGAGCAGTACTTC. It yields the protein CASSPPGRAEQYF.

This sequence joins TRBV7-9 and TRBJ2-2, with D possibly matching TRBD2 (5 bases). The CDR3 runs 14 residues. CDR1 is SEHNR and CDR2 is FQNEAQ in the germline V gene (reference sequence). The V end was cut by 6 bases, the J end by 2 bases, with 10 bases between. The CDR3 nucleotides are TGTGCCAGCAGAAGCGGCACAAACACCGGGGAGCTGTTTTTT. It encodes CASRSGTNTGELFF.

In DNA, the CDR3 is TGTGCCAGCAGCTCCCAATACGAGCAGTACTTC. Encoded protein: CASSSQYEQYF. The chain recombines TRBV7-8 with TRBJ2-7; no reliable D call. Germline loops: CDR1 SGHVS, CDR2 FQNEAQ. The V gene lost 4 bases and the J gene lost 4 bases, with 5 bases spanning the gap. The CDR3 consists of 11 residues.

CDR3 sequence reads: CASSLRLQETQYF. The CDR3 coding sequence is TGTGCCAGCAGCTTAAGACTTCAAGAGACCCAGTACTTC. This chain joins TRBV13 and TRBJ2-5, with D uncertain. Germline lookup yields CDR1 PRHDT and CDR2 FYEKMQ (reference sequence). The V gene lost 2 bases and the J gene lost 2 bases, with 6 bases spanning the gap. The CDR3 length is 13 residues.

The chain uses TRBV28 and TRBJ2-7, with D possibly being TRBD1 (6 bases). From germline, CDR1 is MDHEN and CDR2 SYDVKM. The CDR3 runs to 13 residues. V lost 4 bases and J 9 bases, leaving 16 bases between the germline ends. The CDR3 sequence: CASSSTRRGGQYF. The CDR3, as DNA: TGTGCCAGCAGTTCGACCAGGAGAGGGGGGCAGTACTTC.

The rearrangement uses TRBV7-2 and TRBJ1-2; D possibly corresponds to TRBD1 (5 bases). Germline V lookup: CDR1 SGHTA, CDR2 FQGNSA. The CDR3 is made up of 14 amino acids. V lost 7 bases and J lost 7, with 19 bases in between. The CDR3 region has the DNA TGTGCCAGCACCCTGATGGGGTTGGGGGGTGGCTACACCTTC. It is translated as CASTLMGLGGGYTF.

V usage is TRBV6-6 and J usage is TRBJ2-1, with 7 bases identical to TRBD1. This CDR3 contains 12 residues. Trimming removed 5 bases from V and 10 bases from J; junction bases left unmatched: 5. In germline, CDR1 is MNHNY, CDR2 SVGAGI (reference sequence). The CDR3 bases are TGTGCCAGCAGTAACACAGGGGTCGAGCAGTTCTTC. Amino acid sequence: CASSNTGVEQFF.

The CDR3 sequence: CASSPRDRAYNEQFF. The DNA of the CDR3 is TGTGCCAGCAGCCCGCGGGACAGGGCGTATAATGAGCAGTTCTTC. The rearrangement uses TRBV13 and TRBJ2-1; 9 bases align to TRBD1. V lost 5 bases and J lost 7; bases outside the gene matches: 9. Germline V gene data show CDR1 as PRHDT and CDR2 as FYEKMQ (reference sequence). The CDR3 is made up of 15 amino acids.

The chain links TRBV2 to TRBJ2-3, with TRBD2 matching 11 bases. The CDR3 sequence is 13 residues long. Germline CDR1 SNHLY, CDR2 FYNNEI. In DNA form, the CDR3 reads TGTGCACTAGCGGGAGCTAGTACAGATACGCAGTATTTT. Translation gives CALAGASTDTQYF.

This clone was seen more than once but under ten times. The genes are TRBV13 and TRBJ2-7; 9 nucleotides line up with TRBD2. The CDR3 is 14 residues long. CDR1 and CDR2 from the germline V gene are PRHDT and FYEKMQ (reference sequence). V shed 5 bases, J shed 2 bases, and the junction held 4 bases outside the gene matches. The CDR3, as DNA: TGTGCCAGCAGCCTCGCTAGCGGGGCCTACGAGCAGTACTTC. Amino acid sequence: CASSLASGAYEQYF.

The V gene is TRBV4-3, the J gene TRBJ2-1, with 11 bases lining up with TRBD2. Germline CDR1 reads LGHNA; CDR2 reads YSLEER. This CDR3 is 17 amino acids long. Germline trimming cut 0 bases from V and 9 bases from J; bases unmatched to any gene: 10. Here the CDR3 reads CASSQDLLAGDWGEQFF. The CDR3 coding sequence is TGCGCCAGCAGCCAAGATCTACTAGCGGGAGACTGGGGTGAGCAGTTCTTC.

The chain joins TRBV7-2 to TRBJ2-1; 7 bases are shared with TRBD1. Germline CDR1 SGHTA, CDR2 FQGNSA. The CDR3 extends over 15 amino acids. The ends lost 5 bases at V and 4 bases at J; junction bases unmatched: 8. Written as DNA, the CDR3 is TGTGCCAGCAGCCCAGAGGGGGCACCGTACAATGAGCAGTTCTTC. The encoded protein is CASSPEGAPYNEQFF.

The genes are TRBV28 and TRBJ2-3; TRBD1 is a possible D gene (6 bases). Per germline, CDR1 MDHEN and CDR2 SYDVKM. Trimming stripped 7 bases from V and 8 bases from J, with 16 bases between. This CDR3 spans 13 amino acids. The CDR3 loop reads CASTPFGTFTQYF. CDR3 nucleotides: TGTGCCAGCACCCCTTTCGGGACATTTACGCAGTATTTT. Looking up the rest from reference TRBV28 and TRBJ2-3 gives the full variable domain: DVKVTQSSRYLVKRTGEKVFLECVQDMDHENMFWYRQDPGLGLRLIYFSYDVKMKEKGDIPEGYSVSREKKERFSLILESASTNQTSMYLCASTPFGTFTQYFGPGTRLTVL.

The J gene is TRBJ2-3, the V gene TRBV28; 12 bases are a match to TRBD2. Germline values: CDR1 MDHEN, CDR2 SYDVKM. The CDR3 spans 16 residues. The junction had 8 bases not matched to a gene; V was cut back by 10 bases and J by 0 bases. The CDR3 bases are TGTGCCACCAAGACTAGCGGGAGTCCTAGCACAGATACGCAGTATTTT. Amino acid sequence: CATKTSGSPSTDTQYF.

CDR3 sequence: CASSLRQGQGEQFF. DNA of the CDR3: TGTGCCAGCAGCTTACGACAGGGGCAGGGTGAGCAGTTCTTC. The chain links TRBV5-4 to TRBJ2-1; 8 nucleotides align to TRBD1. The CDR3 is 14 residues long. V was clipped by 2 bases and J by 9 bases; unmatched bases: 7. Germline CDR1 and CDR2: SGHNT and YYREEE (reference sequence).

The rearrangement uses TRBV7-8 and TRBJ2-1; D remains ambiguous. The CDR3 sequence is 14 residues long. CDR1 SGHVS and CDR2 FQNEAQ come from the germline V gene. V lost 7 bases to trimming and J lost 3 bases, with 13 bases between them. This CDR3 is CASISLASYNEQFF. In DNA, the CDR3 is TGTGCCAGCATAAGTCTTGCCAGCTACAATGAGCAGTTCTTC. The variable domain in full, completed from reference TRBV7-8 and TRBJ2-1, reads GAGVSQSPRYKVAKRGQDVALRCDPISGHVSLFWYQQALGQGPEFLTYFQNEAQLDKSGLPSDRFFAERPEGSVSTLKIQRTQQEDSAVYLCASISLASYNEQFFGPGTRLTVL.

The chain couples TRBV9 to TRBJ2-3; 8 nucleotides match TRBD1. Unmatched junction bases numbered 5, after V lost 3 bases and J lost 2 bases. The CDR3 runs to 15 residues. The germline gives CDR1 SGDLS, CDR2 YYNGEE. As DNA, the CDR3 is TGTGCCAGCAGCGGGGGACAGGTCGACACAGATACGCAGTATTTT. Its translation: CASSGGQVDTDTQYF.